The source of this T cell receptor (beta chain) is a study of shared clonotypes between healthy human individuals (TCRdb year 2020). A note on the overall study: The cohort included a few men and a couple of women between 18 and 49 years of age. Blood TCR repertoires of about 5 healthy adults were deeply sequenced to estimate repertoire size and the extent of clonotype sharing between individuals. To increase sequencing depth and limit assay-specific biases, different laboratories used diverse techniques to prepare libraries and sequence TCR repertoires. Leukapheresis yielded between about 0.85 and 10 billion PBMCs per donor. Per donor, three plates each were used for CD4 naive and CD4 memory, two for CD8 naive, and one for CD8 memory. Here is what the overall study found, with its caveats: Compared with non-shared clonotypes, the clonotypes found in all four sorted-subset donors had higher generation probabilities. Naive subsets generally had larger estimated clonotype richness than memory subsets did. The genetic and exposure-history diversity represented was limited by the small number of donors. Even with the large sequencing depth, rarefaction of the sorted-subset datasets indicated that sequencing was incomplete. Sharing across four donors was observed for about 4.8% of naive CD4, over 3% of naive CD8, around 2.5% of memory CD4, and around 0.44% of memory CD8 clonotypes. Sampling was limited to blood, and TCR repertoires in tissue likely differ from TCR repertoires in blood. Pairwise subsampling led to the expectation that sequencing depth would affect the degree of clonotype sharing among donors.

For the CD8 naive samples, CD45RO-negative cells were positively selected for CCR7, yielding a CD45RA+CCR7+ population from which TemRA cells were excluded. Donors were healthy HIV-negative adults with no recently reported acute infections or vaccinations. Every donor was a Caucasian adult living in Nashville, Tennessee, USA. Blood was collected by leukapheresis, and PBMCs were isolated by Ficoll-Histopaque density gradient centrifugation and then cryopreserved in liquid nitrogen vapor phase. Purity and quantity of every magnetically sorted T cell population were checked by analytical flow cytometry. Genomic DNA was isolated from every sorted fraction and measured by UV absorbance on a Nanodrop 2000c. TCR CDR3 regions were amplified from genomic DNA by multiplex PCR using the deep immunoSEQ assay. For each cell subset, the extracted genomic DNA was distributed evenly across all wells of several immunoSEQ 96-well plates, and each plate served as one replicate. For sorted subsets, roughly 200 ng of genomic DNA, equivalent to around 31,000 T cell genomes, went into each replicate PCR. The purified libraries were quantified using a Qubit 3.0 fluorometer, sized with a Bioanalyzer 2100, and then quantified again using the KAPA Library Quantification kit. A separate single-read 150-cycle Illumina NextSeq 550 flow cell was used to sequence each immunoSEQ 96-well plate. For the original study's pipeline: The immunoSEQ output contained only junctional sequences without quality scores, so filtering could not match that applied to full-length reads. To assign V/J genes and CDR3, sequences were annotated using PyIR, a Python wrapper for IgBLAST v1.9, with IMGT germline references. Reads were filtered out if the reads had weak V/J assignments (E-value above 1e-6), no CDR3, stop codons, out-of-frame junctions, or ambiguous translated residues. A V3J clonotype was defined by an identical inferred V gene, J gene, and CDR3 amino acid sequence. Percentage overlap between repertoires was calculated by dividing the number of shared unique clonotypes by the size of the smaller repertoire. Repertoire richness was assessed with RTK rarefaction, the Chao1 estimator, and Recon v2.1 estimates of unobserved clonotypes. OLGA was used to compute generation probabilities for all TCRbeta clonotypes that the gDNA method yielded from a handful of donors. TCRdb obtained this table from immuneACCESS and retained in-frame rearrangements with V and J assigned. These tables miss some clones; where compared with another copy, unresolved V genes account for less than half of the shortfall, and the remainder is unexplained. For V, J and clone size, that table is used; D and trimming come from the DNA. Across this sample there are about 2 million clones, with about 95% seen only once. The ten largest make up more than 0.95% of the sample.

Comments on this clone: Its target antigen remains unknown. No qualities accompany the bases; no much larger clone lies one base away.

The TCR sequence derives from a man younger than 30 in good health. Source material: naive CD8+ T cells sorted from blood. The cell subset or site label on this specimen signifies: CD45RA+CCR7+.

The bases are TGTGCCAGCAGTGAGGGACAAAGACTAGCCTGGGACAATGAGCAGTTCTTC. Its translation reads: CASSEGQRLAWDNEQFF. The sequence links TRBV28 to TRBJ2-1; 7 matching bases give a weak D call of TRBD2. Cut back by 5 bases and 5 bases, the V and J ends lie 22 bases apart. Including cysteine and phenylalanine, the CDR3 has 17 amino acids. Only the CDR3 DNA is retained, 51 bases long and in frame from the first base. CDR1 MDHEN and CDR2 SYDVKM are derived from the germline V gene.